This TCR beta chain was documented in a study of blood T cell repertoires in COVID-19. Across the study: PBMCs, B-cell-depleted T cells, or T cells were the source of the cDNA or gDNA that made up the material.

The study assigned cohorts using participant-reported clinical history. With V trimmed by 2 bases and J by 6 bases, 2 bases remained unmatched. The CDR3 length is 13 residues. The germline V gene encodes CDR1 SGHNT and CDR2 YYREEE (reference sequence). This table comes from immunoSEQ multiplex PCR, and its TCRdb copy is limited to in-frame clones, with some not included. This table has approximately 390,000 clones, approximately 88% appearing once. The chain recombines TRBV5-4 with TRBJ1-2, with 9 bases aligning to TRBD1. The sample was PBMCs or T cells enriched from blood (not recorded which). This receptor was taken from a woman between 40 and 55 years old with acute COVID-19. The CDR3: CASSFGQGNGYTF. The DNA for the CDR3 is TGTGCCAGCAGCTTTGGACAGGGGAATGGCTACACCTTC.